This TCR beta chain was sequenced during a study of blood T cell repertoires in COVID-19. Whole-study context: Collection of acute and convalescent COVID-19 samples took place in the United States, Italy and Spain.

The CDR3 totals 16 residues. Germline trimming cut 7 bases from V and 3 bases from J; bases unmatched to any gene: 6. CDR1 SGHTA and CDR2 FQGNSA come from the germline V gene. In the original processing: Amplification from reference gene primers served as the basis for estimated nucleated cell counts. Data came from immunoSEQ multiplex PCR; TCRdb stores just in-frame clones and leaves some out. D and trimming were read from the DNA, whereas the V and J calls and clone size are those reported in that table. The sample shows 35,000 to 40,000 clones, 75% to 90% of them seen only once. V gene TRBV7-2 combines with J gene TRBJ2-3; 14 nucleotides align to TRBD2. Sequencing used peripheral blood. The sequence was obtained from a man aged 70 or older with acute or convalescent COVID-19. Here the CDR3 DNA reads TGTGCCAGCACCGCGGGACTAGCGGGAGCTACAGATACGCAGTATTTT. This sequence encodes CASTAGLAGATDTQYF.